A single sample gave rise to the 20 T cell receptor beta chains below, sequenced in a study of early T cells in non-severe SARS-CoV-2 infection. TCRdb reprocessed the 5' RACE reads with MiXCR, giving one entry per CDR3 protein. Here the sample spans nearly 95,000 distinct CDR3 sequences, around 16% being singletons. The sequencing here drew on whole blood, taken at baseline. Receptors originate from an adult who was a healthcare worker with PCR-confirmed SARS-CoV-2 infection or an uninfected control (not recorded which).

This clonotype was observed a handful of times. This chain connects TRBV12-3 or TRBV12-4 to TRBJ2-7; TRBD1 is a possible D gene (6 bases). This CDR3 comprises 12 residues. The V end lost 5 bases, the J end lost 5 bases, and 10 bases lay between the germline ends. CDR3 in amino acids: CASSDPGDEQYF. The CDR3 nucleotides read TGTGCCAGCAGTGACCCAGGGGACGAGCAGTACTTC.

The table lists this clonotype with many counts. V usage is TRBV10-3 and J usage is TRBJ2-3; weak D call: TRBD2 (5 bases). Germline CDR1 ENHRY, CDR2 SYGVKD. With 8 bases removed from V and 5 bases from J, the gap between germline ends came to 14 bases. The CDR3 runs to 13 residues. CDR3 protein: CAILRDYGDTQYF. The CDR3 DNA follows: TGTGCCATCCTCCGCGACTACGGAGATACGCAGTATTTT.

Only a few counts were recorded for this clonotype. CDR3 DNA sequence: TGTGCCAGCAGCTTACCTGTGGGAACCGGGGGTGGCACCGGGGAGCTGTTTTTT. Protein sequence: CASSLPVGTGGGTGELFF. The chain has TRBV7-3 and TRBJ2-2, with D maybe TRBD2 (6 bases). Germline values: CDR1 SGHTA, CDR2 FQGTGA. V dropped 2 bases and J dropped 4 bases, with 20 bases sitting between them. This CDR3 has 18 residues.

Only a few counts were recorded for this clonotype. The rearrangement uses TRBV7-9 and TRBJ2-2; 11 nucleotides align to TRBD2. The CDR3 is 16 amino acids. The trim removed 3 bases at V and 3 bases at J, leaving 3 bases unmatched. Per germline, CDR1 SEHNR and CDR2 FQNEAQ (reference sequence). The CDR3, as DNA: TGTGCCAGCAGCTTTAGACTAGCGGGATACACCGGGGAGCTGTTTTTT. Encoded protein: CASSFRLAGYTGELFF.

The CDR3 here is CATSDSSASSYNEQFF. DNA of the CDR3: TGTGCCACCAGTGATTCTAGCGCCAGCTCCTACAATGAGCAGTTCTTC. The chain is built from TRBV24-1 and TRBJ2-1; the D gene is possibly TRBD2 (6 bases). The length of the CDR3 is 16 residues. V was shortened by 2 bases and J by 0 bases, with 10 bases between the two germline ends. Germline loops: CDR1 KGHDR, CDR2 SFDVKD.

This clonotype has a handful of counts. The chain combines TRBV28 with TRBJ2-2; D unclear. Trimming took 1 base from V and 7 from J, leaving 7 bases between them. CDR1 and CDR2 from the germline V gene are MDHEN and SYDVKM. The CDR3 sequence is 13 residues long. The CDR3 region has the DNA TGTGCCAGCAGTTTATTACGGCTCGGGGAGCTGTTTTTT. As protein: CASSLLRLGELFF.

The rearrangement links TRBV20-1 to TRBJ2-7; tentatively, D is TRBD1 (5 bases). The CDR3 has 15 residues. Germline CDR1 DFQATT, CDR2 SNEGSKA (reference sequence). The ends were cut back, 6 bases at V and 3 bases at J, with 21 bases in the middle. The CDR3 region has the DNA TGCAGTGCCACAAGCAGGGAAAGGTATGGCTACGAGCAGTACTTC. It yields the protein CSATSRERYGYEQYF.

This chain links TRBV28 with TRBJ2-2, with TRBD2 identical over 10 bases. Trimming at V came to 7 bases and at J to 7 bases, leaving 9 bases not matched to a gene. The V gene's germline CDR1 is MDHEN and CDR2 SYDVKM. This CDR3 spans 15 amino acids. The CDR3 region has the DNA TGTGCCAGCACGCTAGCGGGAGTCGCCAGCGGGGAGCTGTTTTTT. As protein: CASTLAGVASGELFF.

V usage is TRBV6-2 or TRBV6-3 and J usage is TRBJ2-7, with 14 bases lining up with TRBD2. CDR3 length equals 15 residues. Germline V gene data show CDR1 as MNHEY and CDR2 as SVGEGT. V was pared by 5 bases and J by 5 bases, with 5 bases of the junction left unmatched. The CDR3 nucleotides are TGTGCCAGCAGTCCAGGGACTAGCGGGAGAAACGAGCAGTACTTC. Translated, it gives CASSPGTSGRNEQYF.

The chain has TRBV27 and TRBJ2-5; D may be TRBD1 or TRBD2 (5 bases each). This CDR3 region has 12 residues. Between the trimmed V and J ends, which lost 8 bases and 4 bases, there was a span of 11 bases. Looked up from germline, CDR1 is MNHEY and CDR2 is SMNVEV (reference sequence). The CDR3 nucleotides are TGTGCCAGCGGGACGGGCCGAGAGACCCAGTACTTC. Protein sequence: CASGTGRETQYF.

This clonotype was seen more than once but under ten times. J is TRBJ2-1 and V is TRBV12-3 or TRBV12-4, with TRBD2 as a possible D gene (6 bases). The CDR3 is 15 residues long. Trimming removed 6 bases at V and 0 bases at J, with 12 bases between. The chain's CDR3 is CASREGPLSYNEQFF. DNA for the CDR3: TGTGCCAGCAGGGAGGGGCCGCTCTCCTACAATGAGCAGTTCTTC.

V is TRBV7-9 and J is TRBJ2-1; 10 bases align to TRBD2. Looked up from germline, CDR1 is SEHNR and CDR2 is FQNEAQ (reference sequence). The CDR3 spans 17 residues. J was trimmed by 9 bases and V by 6 bases; bases with no gene match: 17. The CDR3 DNA sequence: TGTGCCAGCAGTTCGTTGACCGAGCGGGAGGGCCGGGTTGAGCAGTTCTTC. Protein sequence: CASSSLTEREGRVEQFF.

Many counts were recorded for this clonotype. The chain is built from TRBV6-6 and TRBJ2-7, with D hard to call. In germline, CDR1 is MNHNY, CDR2 SVGAGI (reference sequence). The germline V and J ends were trimmed by 5 bases and 9 bases, with 17 bases remaining between them. The CDR3 runs to 13 residues. The CDR3 nucleotides read TGTGCCAGCAGTACCCAAAAACCCGCGAGGCAGTACTTC. As protein: CASSTQKPARQYF.

This clonotype showed up just a few times. This chain links TRBV6-1 with TRBJ2-5, with 7 positions matching TRBD1. Germline V gene data show CDR1 as MNHNS and CDR2 as SASEGT. Unmatched junction bases numbered 4, after V lost 1 base and J lost 2 bases. The CDR3 runs to 15 residues. CDR3 sequence: CASSEGTGTQETQYF. The DNA of the CDR3 is TGTGCCAGCAGTGAAGGGACAGGAACGCAAGAGACCCAGTACTTC.

The sample holds a few counts of this clonotype. CDR3 residues: CASSPGSGANVLTF. The CDR3, as DNA: TGTGCCAGCAGTCCTGGGAGTGGGGCCAACGTCCTGACTTTC. The J gene is TRBJ2-6, the V gene TRBV12-3 or TRBV12-4; D may be TRBD2 (5 bases). The CDR3 spans 14 residues. V was clipped by 5 bases and J by 3 bases, with 8 bases between them.

The rearrangement links TRBV6-5 to TRBJ2-3; no clear D gene. The CDR3 length is 14 residues. Germline V lookup: CDR1 MNHEY, CDR2 SVGAGI. V lost 4 bases to trimming and J lost 4 bases, with 12 bases between them. CDR3 nucleotide sequence: TGTGCCAGCAGTTTCGGATGGAGCGCAGATACGCAGTATTTT. Encoded protein: CASSFGWSADTQYF.

This sequence joins TRBV18 and TRBJ2-1, with a possible D match to TRBD1 (5 bases). Trimming took 4 bases from V and 10 from J, leaving 17 bases between them. Per the germline V gene, CDR1 is KGHSH and CDR2 is LQKENI. This CDR3 has 14 residues. The CDR3 DNA reads TGTGCCAGCTCACAAGCCATTACTGGGGCGGAGCAGTTCTTC. Amino acid sequence: CASSQAITGAEQFF.

In this sample, this clonotype turned up many times. The gene calls are TRBV9 and TRBJ2-5; 7 bases match TRBD2. CDR1 and CDR2 from the germline V gene are SGDLS and YYNGEE. V was pared by 2 bases and J by 2 bases, with 9 bases of the junction left unmatched. The CDR3 sequence is 16 residues long. The CDR3: CASSVSGIPIQETQYF. The CDR3 DNA follows: TGTGCCAGCAGCGTGAGCGGGATCCCCATTCAAGAGACCCAGTACTTC.

This clonotype has only a few counts. This chain joins TRBV24-1 and TRBJ1-5; D unclear. Deletions cut 9 bases from V and 7 bases from J, with 12 bases between. Germline assignment: CDR1 KGHDR and CDR2 SFDVKD. The CDR3 totals 12 residues. Written as DNA, the CDR3 is TGTGCCACCCGAGCGAGGTGGCAGCCCCAGCATTTT. It encodes CATRARWQPQHF.

This clonotype has at least ten counts. The V and J genes are TRBV11-3 and TRBJ2-1; D gene unclear. In germline, CDR1 is SGHNT, CDR2 YENEEA. Between the trimmed V and J ends, which lost 5 bases and 2 bases, there was a span of 19 bases. The length of the CDR3 is 17 residues. CDR3: CASSESFPGGPYNEQFF. Written as DNA, the CDR3 is TGTGCCAGCAGCGAGAGCTTCCCGGGTGGCCCCTACAATGAGCAGTTCTTC.